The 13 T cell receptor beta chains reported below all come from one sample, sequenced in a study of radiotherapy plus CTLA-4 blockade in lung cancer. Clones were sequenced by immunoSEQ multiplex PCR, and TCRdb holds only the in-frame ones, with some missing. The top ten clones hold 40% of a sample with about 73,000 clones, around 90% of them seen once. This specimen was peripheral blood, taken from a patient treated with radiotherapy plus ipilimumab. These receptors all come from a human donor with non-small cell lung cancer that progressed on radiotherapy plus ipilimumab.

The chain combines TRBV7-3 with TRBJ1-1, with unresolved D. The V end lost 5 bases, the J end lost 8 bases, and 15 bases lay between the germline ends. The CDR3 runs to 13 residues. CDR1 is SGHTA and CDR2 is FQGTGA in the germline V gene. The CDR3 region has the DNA TGTGCCAGCAGCCGCAAGGACGTGGGAGAAGCTTTCTTT. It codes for CASSRKDVGEAFF.

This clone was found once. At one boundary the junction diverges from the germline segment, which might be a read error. The CDR3 bases are TGTGCTAGCAGCCGGGACAGGGCAACTGAAGCTTTCTTT. Its protein is CASSRDRATEAFF. The chain links TRBV7-7 to TRBJ1-1, with 9 nucleotides matching TRBD1. CDR1 and CDR2 (germline): SSHAT, FNYEAQ (reference sequence). CDR3 length equals 13 residues.

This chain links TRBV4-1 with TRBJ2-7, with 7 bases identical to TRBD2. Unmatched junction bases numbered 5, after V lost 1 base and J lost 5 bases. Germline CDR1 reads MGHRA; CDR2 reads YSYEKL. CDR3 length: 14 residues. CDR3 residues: CASSQVGRSDEQYF. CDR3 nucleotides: TGCGCCAGCAGCCAAGTCGGGAGGAGCGACGAGCAGTACTTC.

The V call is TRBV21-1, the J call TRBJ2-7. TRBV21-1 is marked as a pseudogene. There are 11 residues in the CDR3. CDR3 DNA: TGTGCCAGCAGCAAACAAGGCGAGCAGTACGTC. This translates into CASSKQGEQYV.

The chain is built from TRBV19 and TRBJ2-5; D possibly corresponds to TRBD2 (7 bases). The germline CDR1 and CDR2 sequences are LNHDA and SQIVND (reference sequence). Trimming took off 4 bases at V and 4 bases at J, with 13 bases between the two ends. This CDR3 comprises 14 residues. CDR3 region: CASSTGEGGETQYF. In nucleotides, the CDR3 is TGTGCCAGTAGTACCGGGGAGGGGGGAGAGACCCAGTACTTC.

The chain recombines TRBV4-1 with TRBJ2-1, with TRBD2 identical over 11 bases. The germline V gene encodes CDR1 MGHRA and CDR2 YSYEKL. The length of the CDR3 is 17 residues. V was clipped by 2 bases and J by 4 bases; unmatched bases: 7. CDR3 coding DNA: TGCGCCAGCAGCCAAATTTCGACTAGCGGGGATTACAATGAGCAGTTCTTC. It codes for CASSQISTSGDYNEQFF.

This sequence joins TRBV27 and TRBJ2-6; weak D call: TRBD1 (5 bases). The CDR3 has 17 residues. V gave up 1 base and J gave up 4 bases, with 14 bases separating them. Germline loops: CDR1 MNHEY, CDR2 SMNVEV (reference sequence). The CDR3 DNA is TGTGCCAGCAGTTTATGGGTAGGGGCGCCCGGGGCCAACGTCCTGACTTTC. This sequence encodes CASSLWVGAPGANVLTF.

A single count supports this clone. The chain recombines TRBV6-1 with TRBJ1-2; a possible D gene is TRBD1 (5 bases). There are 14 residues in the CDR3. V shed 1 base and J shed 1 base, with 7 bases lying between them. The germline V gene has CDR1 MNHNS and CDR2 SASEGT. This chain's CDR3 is CASSEGGGNYGYTF. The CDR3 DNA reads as TGTGCCAGCAGTGAAGGGGGGGGTAACTATGGCTACACCTTC.

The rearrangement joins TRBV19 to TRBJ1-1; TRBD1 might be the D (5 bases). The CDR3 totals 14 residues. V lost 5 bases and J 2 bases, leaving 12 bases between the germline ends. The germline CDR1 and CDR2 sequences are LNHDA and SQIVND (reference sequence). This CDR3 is CASSFRDENTEAFF. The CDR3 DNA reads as TGTGCCAGTAGTTTCCGGGACGAAAACACTGAAGCTTTCTTT.

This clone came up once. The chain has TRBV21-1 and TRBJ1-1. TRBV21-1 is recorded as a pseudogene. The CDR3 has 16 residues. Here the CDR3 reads CASFLRGGPRRTEAFF. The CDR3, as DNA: TGTGCCAGCTTCCTCAGGGGGGGGCCCCGTCGGACTGAAGCTTTCTTT.

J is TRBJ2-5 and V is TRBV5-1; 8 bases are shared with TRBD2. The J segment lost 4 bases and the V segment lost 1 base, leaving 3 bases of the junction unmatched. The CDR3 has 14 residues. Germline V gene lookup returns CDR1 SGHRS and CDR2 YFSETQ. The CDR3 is CASSLRGGRETQYF. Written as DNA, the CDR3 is TGCGCCAGCAGCTTGCGGGGGGGGCGAGAGACCCAGTACTTC.

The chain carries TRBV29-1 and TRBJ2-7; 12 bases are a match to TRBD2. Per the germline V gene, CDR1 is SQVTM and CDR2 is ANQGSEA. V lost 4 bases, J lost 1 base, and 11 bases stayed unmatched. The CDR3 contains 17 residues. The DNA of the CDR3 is TGCAGCGTTGCGGGAAGCGGACTAGCGGGGTGGTCCTACGAGCAGTACTTC. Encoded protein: CSVAGSGLAGWSYEQYF.

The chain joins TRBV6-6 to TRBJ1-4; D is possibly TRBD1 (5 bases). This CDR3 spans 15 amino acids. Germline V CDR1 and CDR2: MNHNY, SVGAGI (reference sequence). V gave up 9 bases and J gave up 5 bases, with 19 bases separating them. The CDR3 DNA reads TGTGCCAGTATACCCCGGAGGGGATTAAATGAAAAACTGTTTTTT. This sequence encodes CASIPRRGLNEKLFF.